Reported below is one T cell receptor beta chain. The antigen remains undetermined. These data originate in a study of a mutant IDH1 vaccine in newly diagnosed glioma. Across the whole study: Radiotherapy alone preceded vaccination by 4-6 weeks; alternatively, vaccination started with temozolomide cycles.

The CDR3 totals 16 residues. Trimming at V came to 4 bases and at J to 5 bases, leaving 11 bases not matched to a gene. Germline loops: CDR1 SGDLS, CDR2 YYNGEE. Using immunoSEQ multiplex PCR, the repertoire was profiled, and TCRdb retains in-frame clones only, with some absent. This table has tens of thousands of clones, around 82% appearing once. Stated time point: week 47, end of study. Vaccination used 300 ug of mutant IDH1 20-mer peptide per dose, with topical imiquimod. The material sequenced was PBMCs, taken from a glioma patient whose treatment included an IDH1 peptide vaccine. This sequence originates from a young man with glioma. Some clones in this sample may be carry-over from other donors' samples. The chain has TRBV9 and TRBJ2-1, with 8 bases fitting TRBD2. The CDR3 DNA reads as TGTGCCAGCAGCCTAGGAAGCGGGGGCCTTCACAATGAGCAGTTCTTC. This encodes CASSLGSGGLHNEQFF.